These T cell receptor beta chains were read from a single sample in a study of T cell responses to AZD1222 COVID-19 vaccine. Sequencing was performed with immunoSEQ multiplex PCR; in TCRdb, only in-frame clones are kept and a portion is missing. The table has around 80,000 clones, approximately 91% seen once. Sequenced here: peripheral blood, sampled on day 0 of AZD1222 vaccination. These receptors all stem from an adult in good health. Each CDR3 is given with its conserved first and last residue. The order of the fields is V gene, clone size, D gene, J gene, CDR3 DNA, CDR3 protein. The D gene is left open where the match is weak. Clone size, where shown, is once, few, many, or a class for clones that have expanded.

TRBV5-4	.	.	TRBJ2-6	TGTGCCAGCAGCTCCGCCCCTCCGGGGTACTCTGGGGCCAACGTCCTGACTTTC	CASSSAPPGYSGANVLTF
TRBV10-3	.	TRBD1	TRBJ1-1	TGTGCCATCAGTGCGGGACAGGGGAACACTGAAGCTTTCTTT	CAISAGQGNTEAFF
TRBV12-3/TRBV12-4	few	TRBD1	TRBJ1-1	TGTGCCAGCAGTTCTCGGGACAGGGTAGAAGCTTTCTTT	CASSSRDRVEAFF
TRBV19	.	TRBD1	TRBJ1-5	TGTGCCAGTAGTGTAACAGGGGTCCTCCACATTAGCAATCAGCCCCAGCATTTT	CASSVTGVLHISNQPQHF
TRBV18	few	.	TRBJ1-4	TGTGCCAGCTCAAAAGACAGTACGTCGAATGAAAAACTGTTTTTT	CASSKDSTSNEKLFF
TRBV30	.	.	TRBJ2-3	TGTGCCTGGAGTCCTCGCGGCTTCCGCACAGATACGCAGTATTTT	CAWSPRGFRTDTQYF
TRBV9	.	.	TRBJ1-6	TGTGCCAGCAGCGAGGGGCGAAGTTCACCCCTCCACTTT	CASSEGRSSPLHF
TRBV5-6	.	TRBD2	TRBJ2-5	TGTGCCAGCAGCCCCGGGACTAGCGGGGGGACCCAGTACTTC	CASSPGTSGGTQYF
TRBV19	few	.	TRBJ1-1	TGTGCCAGTAGTAAGGACACCCGGATGAACACTGAAGCTTTCTTT	CASSKDTRMNTEAFF
TRBV19	.	.	TRBJ1-6	TGTGCCAGTGGCGTGGCGAGCTCCTATAATTCACCCCTCCACTTT	CASGVASSYNSPLHF
TRBV7-9	once	.	TRBJ1-4	TGTGCCAGCAGCCTTTTGGGAACTAATGAAAAACTGTTTTTT	CASSLLGTNEKLFF
TRBV6-2/TRBV6-3	.	TRBD1	TRBJ1-3	TGTGCCAGCAGTTACGCCGGGACAGGGATCTCCTCTGGAAACACCATATATTTT	CASSYAGTGISSGNTIYF
TRBV28	.	.	TRBJ1-1	TGTGCCAGCAGTTTAGATCCGGGTCGGAGTGAAGCTTTCTTT	CASSLDPGRSEAFF
TRBV7-2	.	.	TRBJ2-1	TGTGCCAGCAGCTTAGGGGCCCGGGGACAAGGCAATGAGCAGTTCTTC	CASSLGARGQGNEQFF
TRBV7-9	.	TRBD1	TRBJ2-7	TGTGCCAGCAGCCCCTGGACAGGGGGCTCCTACGAGCAGTACTTC	CASSPWTGGSYEQYF
TRBV3-1/TRBV3-2	once	.	TRBJ1-5	TGTGCCAGCAGCCTAGACAGTAGCAATCAGCCCCAGCATTTT	CASSLDSSNQPQHF
TRBV7-8	.	.	TRBJ2-5	TGTGCCAGCAGCCAACCCCGGGAGACCCAGTACTTC	CASSQPRETQYF
TRBV28	.	.	TRBJ1-4	TGTGCCAGCAGCAACCAAGGGACCGGGAATGAAAAACTGTTTTTT	CASSNQGTGNEKLFF
TRBV5-8	.	.	TRBJ1-2	TGTGCCAGCACCCCTCGGGCAGGAAGAACAATGTGGGGCTACACCTTC	CASTPRAGRTMWGYTF
TRBV19	.	.	TRBJ2-2	TGTGCCAGTAGTATACCTCAGGGGAGCGGGGAGCTGTTTTTT	CASSIPQGSGELFF
TRBV3-1/TRBV3-2	.	TRBD1	TRBJ2-1	TGTGCCAGCAGCCAAGGGACAGGGATCGTGAGGGGGCCCTTTAATGAGCAGTTCTTC	CASSQGTGIVRGPFNEQFF
TRBV5-1	.	TRBD2	TRBJ2-4	TGCGCCAGCAGCCCGACTAGCGGGGGGGCCGGCAAAAACATTCAGTACTTC	CASSPTSGGAGKNIQYF
TRBV7-9	once	TRBD1	TRBJ2-7	TGTGCCAGCAGCTTAGAGGCTGGGACAGGAAAGTACGAGCAGTACTTC	CASSLEAGTGKYEQYF
TRBV19	.	.	TRBJ2-7	TGTGCCAGTAGTATAGATCTATGGGGAGCCTACGAGCAGTACTTC	CASSIDLWGAYEQYF
TRBV19	once	TRBD2	TRBJ2-3	TGTGCCAGTAGTATCTACGGGGGGGTCGATACGCAGTATTTT	CASSIYGGVDTQYF
TRBV2	.	TRBD2	TRBJ2-1	TGTGCCAGCAGTGGGGGTGGCGGGGGTTCCTACAATGAGCAGTTCTTC	CASSGGGGGSYNEQFF
TRBV6-5	.	.	TRBJ1-1	TGTGCCAGCAGTTACTCCGGGGGGGAGGGGAACACTGAAGCTTTCTTT	CASSYSGGEGNTEAFF
TRBV7-2	.	.	TRBJ1-4	TGTGCCAGCCGACGATCCTCCGGGGGGTACGAAAAACTGTTTTTT	CASRRSSGGYEKLFF
TRBV19	.	.	TRBJ1-6	TGTGCCAGCCGGGCTCAAAACCGGGGGGATAATTCACCCCTCCACTTT	CASRAQNRGDNSPLHF
TRBV3-1/TRBV3-2	.	TRBD1	TRBJ1-3	TGTGCCAGCAGCCAAGATGACAGGGGGCTTGGAAACACCATATATTTT	CASSQDDRGLGNTIYF
TRBV7-2	once	.	TRBJ1-6	TGTGCCAGCAGCTTAGGGGCCGGGGGATCTTCACCCCTCCACTTT	CASSLGAGGSSPLHF
TRBV7-2	.	.	TRBJ2-2	TGTGCCAGCAGCTTATTCGTGGCACTCCTACCGAACACCGGGGAGCTGTTTTTT	CASSLFVALLPNTGELFF
TRBV19	.	TRBD1	TRBJ1-1	TGTGCCAGTAGCCCCACAGGGGGCGGACTCGAAGCTTTCTTT	CASSPTGGGLEAFF
TRBV9	.	.	TRBJ1-3	TGTGCCAGCAGCGTAGTCTGGCAGGCCTCTGGAAACACCATATATTTT	CASSVVWQASGNTIYF
TRBV29-1	.	.	TRBJ1-6	TGCAGCGTTCCGAGCTCCTATAATTCACCCCTCCACTTT	CSVPSSYNSPLHF
TRBV9	.	TRBD1	TRBJ1-2	TGTGCCAGCAGTGCTCTTCCGGGACAGGGCATTGGCTACACCTTC	CASSALPGQGIGYTF
TRBV11-2	.	TRBD1	TRBJ1-5	TGTGCCAGCAGCTTAGACGAGGGGACAGGGGGTTTGCCCCAGCATTTT	CASSLDEGTGGLPQHF
TRBV7-2	.	.	TRBJ1-2	TGTGCCAGCAGCTTAGACCCGGCTTACAGCTATGGCTACACCTTC	CASSLDPAYSYGYTF
TRBV7-2	.	.	TRBJ1-5	TGTGCCAGCAGCTTAATGGTTGAGGGGCCCCAGCATTTT	CASSLMVEGPQHF
TRBV7-2	.	.	TRBJ1-2	TGTGCCAGCAGACAAAACTATGGCTACACCTTC	CASRQNYGYTF
TRBV2	.	.	TRBJ1-4	TGTGCCAGCAGTTCCCAACGTTCAGGGGTTTTT	CASSSQRSGVF
TRBV19	.	.	TRBJ1-1	TGTGCCAGTACGGCGATCGACAGGCCGAACACTGAAGCTTTCTTT	CASTAIDRPNTEAFF
TRBV5-1	.	.	TRBJ2-5	TGCGCCAGCAGCCGGGGGACAGAAGAGACCCAGTACTTC	CASSRGTEETQYF
TRBV7-2	.	.	TRBJ2-4	TGTGCCAGCAGTCCGACCTTTAGAAACATTCAGTACTTC	CASSPTFRNIQYF
TRBV6-4	.	.	TRBJ1-4	TGTGCCAGCAGTGACTCGGGATACAGCGCCGCAACTAATGAAAAACTGTTTTTT	CASSDSGYSAATNEKLFF
TRBV9	.	.	TRBJ2-2	TGTGCCAGCAGCGTAGAGGCAGGGTTCACCGGGGAGCTGTTTTTT	CASSVEAGFTGELFF
TRBV7-2	.	TRBD1	TRBJ2-5	TGTGCCAGCAGCTTAGTAGCTGGGACAGGGTCTCAGACCCAGTACTTC	CASSLVAGTGSQTQYF
TRBV19	.	TRBD1	TRBJ1-1	TGTGCCAGTAGTGAAGGGACAGGAAATACTATGAACACTGAAGCTTTCTTT	CASSEGTGNTMNTEAFF
TRBV28	.	.	TRBJ2-4	TGTGCCACGAATGAAGCCAAAAACATTCAGTACTTC	CATNEAKNIQYF
TRBV9	once	.	TRBJ2-2	TGTGCCAGCAGCGTCAGCAGGGCCACCGGGGAGCTGTTTTTT	CASSVSRATGELFF
TRBV28	.	.	TRBJ1-1	TGTGCCAGCAGTTTATCATGGGGTGAAGCTTTCTTT	CASSLSWGEAFF
TRBV6-5	once	.	TRBJ2-5	TGTGCCAGCAGTCAGGGGCACCAAGAGACCCAGTACTTC	CASSQGHQETQYF
TRBV27	.	TRBD1	TRBJ1-1	TGTGCCAGCAGACGACAGGGCGCGCCGGGGAACACTGAAGCTTTCTTT	CASRRQGAPGNTEAFF